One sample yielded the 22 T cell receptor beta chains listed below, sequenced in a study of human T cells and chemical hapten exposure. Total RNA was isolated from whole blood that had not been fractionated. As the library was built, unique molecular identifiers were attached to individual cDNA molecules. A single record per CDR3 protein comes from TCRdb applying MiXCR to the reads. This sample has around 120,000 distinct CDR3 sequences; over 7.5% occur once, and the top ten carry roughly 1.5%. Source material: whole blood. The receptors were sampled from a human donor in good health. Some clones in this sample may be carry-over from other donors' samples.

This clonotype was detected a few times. The CDR3: CSVETRGYEQYF. DNA for the CDR3: TGCAGCGTTGAGACGAGAGGGTACGAGCAGTACTTC. The chain links TRBV29-1 to TRBJ2-7; tentatively, D is TRBD2 (5 bases). Trimming removed 3 bases from V and 4 bases from J, with 10 bases in between. Germline-derived CDR1 and CDR2 are SQVTM and ANQGSEA. The CDR3 contains 12 residues.

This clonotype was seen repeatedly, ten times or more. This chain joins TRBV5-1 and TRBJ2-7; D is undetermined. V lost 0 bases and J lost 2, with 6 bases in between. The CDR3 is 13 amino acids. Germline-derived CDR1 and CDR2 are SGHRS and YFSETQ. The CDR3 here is CASSLAPPYEQYF. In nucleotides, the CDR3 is TGCGCCAGCAGCTTGGCCCCTCCCTACGAGCAGTACTTC.

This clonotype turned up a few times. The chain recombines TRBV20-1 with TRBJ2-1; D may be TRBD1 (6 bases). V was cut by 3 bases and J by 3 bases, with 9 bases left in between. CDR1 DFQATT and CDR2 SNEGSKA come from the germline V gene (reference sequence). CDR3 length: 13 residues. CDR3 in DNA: TGCAGTGCTAGTTGGACAGTCTACAATGAGCAGTTCTTC. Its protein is CSASWTVYNEQFF.

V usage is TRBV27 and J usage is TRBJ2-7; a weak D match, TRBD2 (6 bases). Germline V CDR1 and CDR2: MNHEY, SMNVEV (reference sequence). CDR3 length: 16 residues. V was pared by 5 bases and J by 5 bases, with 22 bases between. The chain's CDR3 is CASSPKSGSVYNEQYF. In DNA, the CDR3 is TGTGCCAGCAGTCCCAAAAGCGGGTCCGTCTACAACGAGCAGTACTTC.

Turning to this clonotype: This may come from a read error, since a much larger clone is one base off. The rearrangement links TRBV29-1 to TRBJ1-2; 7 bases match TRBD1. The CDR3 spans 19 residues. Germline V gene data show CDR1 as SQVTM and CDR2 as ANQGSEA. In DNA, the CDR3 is TGCAGCATTGAAGAGATTAGGCGGTCTTCGGGACAGTCGGGATATGGCTACACCTTC. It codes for CSIEEIRRSSGQSGYGYTF. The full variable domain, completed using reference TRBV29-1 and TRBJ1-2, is SAVISQKPSRDICQRGTSLTIQCQVDSQVTMMFWYRQQPGQSLTLIATANQGSEATYESGFVIDKFPISRPNLTFSTLTVSNMSPEDSSIYLCSIEEIRRSSGQSGYGYTFGSGTRLTVV.

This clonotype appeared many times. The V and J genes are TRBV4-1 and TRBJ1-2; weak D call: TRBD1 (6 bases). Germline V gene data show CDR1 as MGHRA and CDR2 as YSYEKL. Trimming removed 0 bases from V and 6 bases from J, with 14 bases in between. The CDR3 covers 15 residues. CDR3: CASSQDDRTVDGYTF. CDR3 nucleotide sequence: TGCGCCAGCAGCCAAGACGACAGGACGGTGGATGGCTACACCTTC.

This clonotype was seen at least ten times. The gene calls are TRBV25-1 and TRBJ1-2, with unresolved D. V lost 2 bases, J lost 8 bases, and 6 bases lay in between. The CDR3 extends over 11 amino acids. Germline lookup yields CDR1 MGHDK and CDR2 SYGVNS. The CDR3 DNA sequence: TGTGCCAGCAGTGAAGGGGTGGGCTACACCTTC. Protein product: CASSEGVGYTF.

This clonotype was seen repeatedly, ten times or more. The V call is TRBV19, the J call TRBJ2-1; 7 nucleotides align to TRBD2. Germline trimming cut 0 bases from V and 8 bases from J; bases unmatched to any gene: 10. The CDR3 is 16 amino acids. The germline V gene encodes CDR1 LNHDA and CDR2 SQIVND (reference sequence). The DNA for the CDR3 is TGTGCCAGTAGTATAGATCGAGTATGGGGAGGGGATGAGCAGTTCTTC. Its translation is CASSIDRVWGGDEQFF.

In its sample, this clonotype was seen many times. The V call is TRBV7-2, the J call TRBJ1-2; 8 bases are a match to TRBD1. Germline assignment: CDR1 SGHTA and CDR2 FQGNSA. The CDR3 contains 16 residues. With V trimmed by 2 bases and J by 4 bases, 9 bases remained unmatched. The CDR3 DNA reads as TGTGCCAGCAGCTTATGGAGACAGGGGCGGGGCTATGGCTACACCTTC. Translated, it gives CASSLWRQGRGYGYTF.

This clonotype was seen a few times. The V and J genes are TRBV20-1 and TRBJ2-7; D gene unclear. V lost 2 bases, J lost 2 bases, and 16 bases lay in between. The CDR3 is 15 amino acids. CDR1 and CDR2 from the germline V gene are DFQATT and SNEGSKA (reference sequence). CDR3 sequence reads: CSARRSRMGPYEQYF. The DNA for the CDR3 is TGCAGTGCTAGAAGGTCGAGGATGGGCCCCTACGAGCAGTACTTC.

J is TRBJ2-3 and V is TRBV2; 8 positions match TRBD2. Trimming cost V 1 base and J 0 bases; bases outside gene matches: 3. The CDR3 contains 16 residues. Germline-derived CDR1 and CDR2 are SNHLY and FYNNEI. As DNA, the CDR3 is TGTGCCAGCAGTGAAGAACTAGCGGATAGCACAGATACGCAGTATTTT. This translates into CASSEELADSTDTQYF. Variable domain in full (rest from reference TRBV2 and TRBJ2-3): EPEVTQTPSHQVTQMGQEVILRCVPISNHLYFYWYRQILGQKVEFLVSFYNNEISEKSEIFDDQFSVERPDGSNFTLKIRSTKLEDSAMYFCASSEELADSTDTQYFGPGTRLTVL.

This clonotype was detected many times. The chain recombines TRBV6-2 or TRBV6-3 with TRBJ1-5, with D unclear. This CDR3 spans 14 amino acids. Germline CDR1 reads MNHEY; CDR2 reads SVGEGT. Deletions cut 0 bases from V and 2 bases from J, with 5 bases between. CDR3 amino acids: CASSYSLGNQPQHF. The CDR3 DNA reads TGTGCCAGCAGTTACTCTCTGGGCAATCAGCCCCAGCATTTT.

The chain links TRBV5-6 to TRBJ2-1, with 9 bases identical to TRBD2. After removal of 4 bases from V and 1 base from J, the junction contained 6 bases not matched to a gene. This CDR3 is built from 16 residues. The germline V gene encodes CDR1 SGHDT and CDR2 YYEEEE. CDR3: CASSVSGSRSYNEQFF. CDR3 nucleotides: TGTGCCAGCAGCGTTAGCGGGAGCAGGTCCTACAATGAGCAGTTCTTC.

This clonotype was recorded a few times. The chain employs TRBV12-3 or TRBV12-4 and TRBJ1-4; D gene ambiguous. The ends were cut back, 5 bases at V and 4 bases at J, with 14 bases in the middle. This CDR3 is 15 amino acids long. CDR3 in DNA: TGTGCCAGCAGTGTATCGGACGCCCGTAATGAAAAACTGTTTTTT. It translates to CASSVSDARNEKLFF.

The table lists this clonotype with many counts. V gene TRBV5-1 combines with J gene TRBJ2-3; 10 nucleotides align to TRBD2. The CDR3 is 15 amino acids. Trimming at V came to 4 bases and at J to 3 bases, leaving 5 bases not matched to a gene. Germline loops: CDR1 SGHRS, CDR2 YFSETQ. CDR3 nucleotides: TGCGCCAGCAGCCCGACTAGCGGGTTTACAGATACGCAGTATTTT. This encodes CASSPTSGFTDTQYF.

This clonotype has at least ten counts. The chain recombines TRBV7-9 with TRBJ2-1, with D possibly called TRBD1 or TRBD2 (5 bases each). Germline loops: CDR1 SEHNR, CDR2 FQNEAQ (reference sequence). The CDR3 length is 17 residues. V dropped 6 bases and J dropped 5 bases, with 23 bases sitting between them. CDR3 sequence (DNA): TGTGCCAGCAGACCCATTCCGGGACCCCCTTACCACAATGAGCAGTTCTTC. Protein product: CASRPIPGPPYHNEQFF. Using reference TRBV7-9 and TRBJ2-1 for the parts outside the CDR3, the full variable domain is DTGVSQNPRHKITKRGQNVTFRCDPISEHNRLYWYRQTLGQGPEFLTYFQNEAQLEKSRLLSDRFSAERPKGSFSTLEIQRTEQGDSAMYLCASRPIPGPPYHNEQFFGPGTRLTVL.

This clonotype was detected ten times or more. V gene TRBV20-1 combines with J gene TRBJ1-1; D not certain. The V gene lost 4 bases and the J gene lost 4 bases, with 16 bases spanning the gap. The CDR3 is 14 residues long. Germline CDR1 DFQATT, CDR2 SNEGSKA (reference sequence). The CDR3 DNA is TGCAGTGCTATTCACAGATTAGAAGGCACTGAAGCTTTCTTT. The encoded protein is CSAIHRLEGTEAFF.

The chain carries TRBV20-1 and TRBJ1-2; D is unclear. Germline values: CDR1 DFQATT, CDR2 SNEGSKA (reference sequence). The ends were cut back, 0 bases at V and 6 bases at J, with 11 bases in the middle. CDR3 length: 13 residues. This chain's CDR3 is CSARDKTEDGYTF. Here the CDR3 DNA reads TGCAGTGCTAGAGATAAGACGGAGGATGGCTACACCTTC.

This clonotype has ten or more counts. The CDR3 DNA is TGTGCCAGCAGCGTAGATCCCAATGAAAAACTGTTTTTT. It codes for CASSVDPNEKLFF. V usage is TRBV9 and J usage is TRBJ1-4; D not certain. The CDR3 is made up of 13 amino acids. The germline gives CDR1 SGDLS, CDR2 YYNGEE. Trimming shortened V by 0 bases and J by 5 bases, and 5 bases separated the two germline ends.

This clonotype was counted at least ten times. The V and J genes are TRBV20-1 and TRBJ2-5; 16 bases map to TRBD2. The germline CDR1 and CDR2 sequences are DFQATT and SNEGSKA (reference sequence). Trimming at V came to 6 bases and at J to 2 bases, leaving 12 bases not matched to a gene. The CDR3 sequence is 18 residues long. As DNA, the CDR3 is TGCAGTGCCTTCCTTGGGACTAGCGGGAGGGCCCGTCAAGAGACCCAGTACTTC. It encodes CSAFLGTSGRARQETQYF.

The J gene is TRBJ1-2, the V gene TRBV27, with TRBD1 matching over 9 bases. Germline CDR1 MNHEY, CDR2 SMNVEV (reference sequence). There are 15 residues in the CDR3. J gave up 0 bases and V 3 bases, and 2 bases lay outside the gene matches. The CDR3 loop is CASSLGQGPNYGYTF. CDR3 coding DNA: TGTGCCAGCAGTTTGGGACAGGGACCTAACTATGGCTACACCTTC.

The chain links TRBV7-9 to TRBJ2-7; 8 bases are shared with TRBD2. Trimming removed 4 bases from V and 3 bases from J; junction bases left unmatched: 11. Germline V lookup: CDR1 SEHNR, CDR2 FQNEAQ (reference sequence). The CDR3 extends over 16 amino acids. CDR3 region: CASSSSSGVVNYEQYF. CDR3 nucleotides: TGTGCCAGCAGCTCCAGTAGCGGGGTGGTGAACTACGAGCAGTACTTC.